The sequence of this T cell receptor beta chain was determined in a study of siplizumab effects on memory and regulatory T cells. Trimming took 2 bases from V and 10 from J, leaving 18 bases between them. Germline loops: CDR1 MNHEY, CDR2 SVGAGI. The CDR3 spans 16 residues. Libraries were prepared by immunoSEQ multiplex PCR; TCRdb keeps only in-frame clonotypes and omits some of them. The profile covers 50,000 to 55,000 clones, with about 97% appearing a single time and around 0.6% taken by the ten largest. This receptor was identified in a human donor in good health. The chain has TRBV6-5 and TRBJ1-6; D ambiguous. The specimen sequenced was naive CD4+ T cells sorted from blood. The CDR3 is CASSYNMATRKSPLHF. The CDR3 nucleotides read TGTGCCAGCAGTTACAACATGGCCACCCGAAAGTCACCCCTCCACTTT.